One and the same sample provided the 2 T cell receptor beta chains below, sequenced in a study of T-cell reconstitution after alpha-beta-depleted transplantation in children. This sample's TCRbeta library carried unique molecular identifier barcodes. TCRdb re-derived calls from the PCR reads in MiXCR, one entry per CDR3 protein. In the table there are more than 400,000 distinct CDR3 sequences, over 40% of which are singletons. The sequencing used PBMCs, collected before TCRalphabeta/CD19-depleted stem cell transplant. Receptors were obtained from a girl aged 2-10 years with aplastic anemia, due to receive a stem cell transplant.

This clonotype came up many times. The CDR3 sequence: CASSPGPKPDNEQFF. The DNA of the CDR3 is TGTGCCAGCAGCCCCGGACCAAAGCCCGACAATGAGCAGTTCTTC. V usage is TRBV12-3 or TRBV12-4 and J usage is TRBJ2-1; no reliable D call. This CDR3 is 15 amino acids long. The V gene lost 6 bases and the J gene lost 5 bases, with 17 bases spanning the gap.

The rearrangement links TRBV5-1 to TRBJ2-5; D perhaps matches TRBD2 (7 bases). Germline CDR1 SGHRS, CDR2 YFSETQ. The V end was cut by 2 bases, the J end by 5 bases, with 13 bases between. This CDR3 comprises 14 residues. CDR3: CASSFRGAGETQYF. The CDR3, as DNA: TGCGCCAGCAGCTTTCGGGGGGCAGGGGAGACCCAGTACTTC.